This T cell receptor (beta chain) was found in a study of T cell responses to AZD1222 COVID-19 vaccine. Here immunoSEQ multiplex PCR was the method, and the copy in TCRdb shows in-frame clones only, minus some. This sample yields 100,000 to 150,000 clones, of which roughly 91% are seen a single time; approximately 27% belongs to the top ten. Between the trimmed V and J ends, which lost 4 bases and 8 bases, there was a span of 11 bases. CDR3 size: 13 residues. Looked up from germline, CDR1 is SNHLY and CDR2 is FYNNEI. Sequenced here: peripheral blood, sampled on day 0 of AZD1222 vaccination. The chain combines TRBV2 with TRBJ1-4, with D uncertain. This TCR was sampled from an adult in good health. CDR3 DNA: TGTGCCAGCAGTGTTCGCCGGGAGGAAAAACTGTTTTTT. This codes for CASSVRREEKLFF.